These T cell receptor beta chains were read from a single sample in a study of blood T cell repertoires in COVID-19. Sequencing used immunoSEQ multiplex PCR; TCRdb keeps in-frame clones, though not all of them. The table has over 70,000 clones, roughly 83% seen once. The sequencing sample was made of peripheral blood. The origin of the receptors is a young man with COVID-19, enrolled during active disease. Each CDR3 is given with its conserved first and last residue. Fields, in order: V gene, J gene, D gene, clone size, CDR3 protein, CDR3 DNA. A D gene is named only where the DNA matches it firmly. For some rows the clone size is stated as once, few or many, or as a class when expanded; others skip it.

V: TRBV29-1
J: TRBJ2-1
D: TRBD2
size: -
CDR3: CSVEDPSGLPSYNEQFF
DNA: TGCAGCGTTGAAGATCCTAGCGGACTCCCATCCTACAATGAGCAGTTCTTC

V: TRBV9
J: TRBJ1-2
D: -
size: -
CDR3: CASSGRAGYTF
DNA: TGTGCCAGCAGCGGCAGGGCTGGCTACACCTTC

V: TRBV30
J: TRBJ1-2
D: TRBD1
size: -
CDR3: CAWDRALYGYTF
DNA: TGTGCCTGGGACAGGGCCCTCTATGGCTACACCTTC

V: TRBV21-1
J: TRBJ2-1
D: -
size: once
CDR3: CASSQRGFYNEQFF
DNA: TGTGCCAGCAGCCAGCGGGGGTTCTACAATGAGCAGTTCTTC

V: TRBV6-5
J: TRBJ1-2
D: -
size: once
CDR3: CASSYSGGGFGYTF
DNA: TGTGCCAGCAGTTACTCAGGGGGGGGCTTTGGCTACACCTTC

V: TRBV19
J: TRBJ1-1
D: -
size: once
CDR3: CASTLRPGNTEAFF
DNA: TGTGCCAGTACCCTACGGCCGGGGAACACTGAAGCTTTCTTT

V: TRBV25-1
J: TRBJ2-2
D: -
size: -
CDR3: CASSESTVSTTGELFF
DNA: TGTGCCAGCAGTGAAAGTACAGTGTCTACCACCGGGGAGCTGTTTTTT

V: TRBV24-1
J: TRBJ1-2
D: TRBD1
size: -
CDR3: CATSDSGQIYGYTF
DNA: TGTGCCACCAGTGACTCGGGACAGATCTATGGCTACACCTTC

V: TRBV7-2
J: TRBJ1-2
D: -
size: -
CDR3: CASSLADAGRTYGYTF
DNA: TGTGCCAGCAGCTTAGCGGATGCGGGGCGGACCTATGGCTACACCTTC

V: TRBV5-8
J: TRBJ2-3
D: -
size: -
CDR3: CASSLRGATDTQYF
DNA: TGTGCCAGCAGCTTGCGTGGAGCCACAGATACGCAGTATTTT

V: TRBV9
J: TRBJ2-7
D: -
size: -
CDR3: CASSVEDWAGEQYF
DNA: TGTGCCAGCAGCGTAGAGGATTGGGCGGGGGAGCAGTACTTC